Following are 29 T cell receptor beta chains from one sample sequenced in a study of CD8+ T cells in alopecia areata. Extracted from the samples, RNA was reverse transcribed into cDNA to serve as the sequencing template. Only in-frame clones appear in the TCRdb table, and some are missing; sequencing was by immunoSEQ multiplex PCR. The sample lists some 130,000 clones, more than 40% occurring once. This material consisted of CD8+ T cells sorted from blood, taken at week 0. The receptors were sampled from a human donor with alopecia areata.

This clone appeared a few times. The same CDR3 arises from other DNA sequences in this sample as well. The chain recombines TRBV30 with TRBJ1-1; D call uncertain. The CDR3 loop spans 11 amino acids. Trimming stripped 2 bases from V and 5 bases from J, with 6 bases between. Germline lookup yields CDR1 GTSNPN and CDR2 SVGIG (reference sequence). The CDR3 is CAWSPGTEAFF. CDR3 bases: TGTGCCTGGAGTCCTGGGACTGAAGCTTTCTTT.

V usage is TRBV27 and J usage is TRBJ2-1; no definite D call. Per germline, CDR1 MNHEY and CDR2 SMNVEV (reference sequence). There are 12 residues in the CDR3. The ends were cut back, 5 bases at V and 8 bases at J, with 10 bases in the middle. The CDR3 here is CASSRNLDEQFF. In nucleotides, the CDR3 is TGTGCCAGCAGTAGAAACTTGGATGAGCAGTTCTTC.

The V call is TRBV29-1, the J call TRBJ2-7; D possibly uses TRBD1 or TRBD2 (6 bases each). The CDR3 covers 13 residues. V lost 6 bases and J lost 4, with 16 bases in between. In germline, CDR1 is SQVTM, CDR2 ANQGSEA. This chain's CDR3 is CSVTGGSRYEQYF. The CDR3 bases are TGCAGCGTCACCGGGGGCAGCCGTTACGAGCAGTACTTC.

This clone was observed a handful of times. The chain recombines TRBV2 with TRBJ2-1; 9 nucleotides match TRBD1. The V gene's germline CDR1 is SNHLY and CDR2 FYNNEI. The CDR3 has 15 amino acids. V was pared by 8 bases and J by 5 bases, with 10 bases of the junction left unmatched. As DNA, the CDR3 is TGTGCCAGCTGGATCACCGGGACAGGGCACAATGAGCAGTTCTTC. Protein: CASWITGTGHNEQFF. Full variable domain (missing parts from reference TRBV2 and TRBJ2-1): EPEVTQTPSHQVTQMGQEVILRCVPISNHLYFYWYRQILGQKVEFLVSFYNNEISEKSEIFDDQFSVERPDGSNFTLKIRSTKLEDSAMYFCASWITGTGHNEQFFGPGTRLTVL.

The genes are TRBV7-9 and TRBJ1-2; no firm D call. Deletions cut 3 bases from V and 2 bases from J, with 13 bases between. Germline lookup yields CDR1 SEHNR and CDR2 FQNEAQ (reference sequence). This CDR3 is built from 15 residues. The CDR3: CASSFLGEMNYGYTF. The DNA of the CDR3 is TGTGCCAGCAGCTTCTTGGGAGAAATGAACTATGGCTACACCTTC.

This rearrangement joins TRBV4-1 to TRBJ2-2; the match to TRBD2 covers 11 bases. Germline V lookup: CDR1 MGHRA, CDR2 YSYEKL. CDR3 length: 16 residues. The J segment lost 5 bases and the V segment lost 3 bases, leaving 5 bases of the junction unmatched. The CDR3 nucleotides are TGCGCCAGCAGCCATACTAGCGGGGGAGTAACCGGGGAGCTGTTTTTT. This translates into CASSHTSGGVTGELFF.

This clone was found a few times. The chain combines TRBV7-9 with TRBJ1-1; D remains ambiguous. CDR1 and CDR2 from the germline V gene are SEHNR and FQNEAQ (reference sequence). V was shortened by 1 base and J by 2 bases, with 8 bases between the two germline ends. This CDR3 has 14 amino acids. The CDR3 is CASSLDGHNTEAFF. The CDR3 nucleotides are TGTGCCAGCAGCTTAGACGGCCATAACACTGAAGCTTTCTTT.

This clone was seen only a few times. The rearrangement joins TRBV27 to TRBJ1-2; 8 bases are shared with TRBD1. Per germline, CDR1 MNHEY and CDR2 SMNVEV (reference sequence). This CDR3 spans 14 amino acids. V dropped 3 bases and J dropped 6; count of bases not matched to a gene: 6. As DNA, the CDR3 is TGTGCCAGCAGTTTTAACAGGGGGGCGCATGGCTACACCTTC. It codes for CASSFNRGAHGYTF.

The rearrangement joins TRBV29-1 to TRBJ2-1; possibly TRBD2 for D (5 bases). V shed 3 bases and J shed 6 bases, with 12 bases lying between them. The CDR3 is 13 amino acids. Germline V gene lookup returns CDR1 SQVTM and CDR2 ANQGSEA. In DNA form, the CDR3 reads TGCAGCGTTGATCCGGGGTTAGGCAATGAGCAGTTCTTC. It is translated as CSVDPGLGNEQFF.

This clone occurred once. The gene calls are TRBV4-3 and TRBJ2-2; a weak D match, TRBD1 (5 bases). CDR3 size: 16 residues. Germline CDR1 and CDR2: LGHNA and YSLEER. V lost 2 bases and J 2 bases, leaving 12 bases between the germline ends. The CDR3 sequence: CASSQWGRDNTGELFF. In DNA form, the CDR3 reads TGCGCCAGCAGCCAATGGGGCAGGGATAACACCGGGGAGCTGTTTTTT.

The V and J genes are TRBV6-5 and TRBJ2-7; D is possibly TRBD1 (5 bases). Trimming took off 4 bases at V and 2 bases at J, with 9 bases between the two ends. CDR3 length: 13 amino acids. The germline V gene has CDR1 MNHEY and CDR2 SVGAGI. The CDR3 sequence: CASSLDSTYEQYF. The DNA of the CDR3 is TGTGCCAGCAGTTTAGACAGCACCTACGAGCAGTACTTC.

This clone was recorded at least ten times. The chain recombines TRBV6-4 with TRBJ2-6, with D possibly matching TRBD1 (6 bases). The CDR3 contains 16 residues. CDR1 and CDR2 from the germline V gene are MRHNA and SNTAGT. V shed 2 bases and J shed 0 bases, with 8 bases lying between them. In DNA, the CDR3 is TGTGCCAGCAGTGACGGGGGCATCTCTGGGGCCAACGTCCTGACTTTC. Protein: CASSDGGISGANVLTF.

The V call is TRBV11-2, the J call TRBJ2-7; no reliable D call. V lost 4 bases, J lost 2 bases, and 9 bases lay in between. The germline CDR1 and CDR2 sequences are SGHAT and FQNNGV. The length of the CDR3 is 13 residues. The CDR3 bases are TGTGCCAGCAGCTCCCACTCTACCTACGAGCAGTACTTC. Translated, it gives CASSSHSTYEQYF. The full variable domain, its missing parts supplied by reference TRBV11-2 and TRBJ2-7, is EAGVAQSPRYKIIEKRQSVAFWCNPISGHATLYWYQQILGQGPKLLIQFQNNGVVDDSQLPKDRFSAERLKGVDSTLKIQPAKLEDSAVYLCASSSHSTYEQYFGPGTRLTVT.

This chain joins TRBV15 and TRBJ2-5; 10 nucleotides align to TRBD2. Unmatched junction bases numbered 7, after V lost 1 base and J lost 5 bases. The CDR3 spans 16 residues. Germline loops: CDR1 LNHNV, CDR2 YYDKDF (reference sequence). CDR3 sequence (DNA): TGTGCCACCAGCAGAGCCACTAGCGGGGTACGGGAGACCCAGTACTTC. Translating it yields CATSRATSGVRETQYF.

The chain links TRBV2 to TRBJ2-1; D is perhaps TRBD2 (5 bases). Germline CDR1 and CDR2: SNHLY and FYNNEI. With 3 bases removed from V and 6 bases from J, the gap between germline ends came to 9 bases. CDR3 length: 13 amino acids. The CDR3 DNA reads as TGTGCCAGCAGTGACTTACTAGTCAATGAGCAGTTCTTC. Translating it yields CASSDLLVNEQFF.

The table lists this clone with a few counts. The chain's CDR3 is CASSQYLGDTQYF. The CDR3 DNA reads as TGTGCCAGCAGCCAATATTTGGGGGATACGCAGTATTTT. The V call is TRBV14, the J call TRBJ2-3; no definite D call. CDR1 and CDR2 (germline): SGHDN, FVKESK. The CDR3 totals 13 residues. The ends were cut back, 2 bases at V and 6 bases at J, with 9 bases in the middle.

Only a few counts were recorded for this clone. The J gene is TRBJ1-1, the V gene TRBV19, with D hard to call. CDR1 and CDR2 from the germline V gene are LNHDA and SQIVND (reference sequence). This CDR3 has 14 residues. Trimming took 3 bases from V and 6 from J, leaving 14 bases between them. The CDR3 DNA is TGTGCCAGTAGTATTGGGCGGTCTTGGCCTGAAGCTTTCTTT. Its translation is CASSIGRSWPEAFF.

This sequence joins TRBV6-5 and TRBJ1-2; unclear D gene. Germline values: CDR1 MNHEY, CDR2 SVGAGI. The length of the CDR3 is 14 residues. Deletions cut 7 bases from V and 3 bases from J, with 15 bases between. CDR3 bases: TGTGCCAGCACCCCTAACATGGGATACTATGGCTACACCTTC. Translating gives CASTPNMGYYGYTF.

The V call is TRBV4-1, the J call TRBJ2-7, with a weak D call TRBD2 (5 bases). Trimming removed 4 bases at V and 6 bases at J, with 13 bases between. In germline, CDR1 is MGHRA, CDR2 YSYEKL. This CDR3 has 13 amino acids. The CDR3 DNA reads TGCGCCAGCAGCCCGGACGGGGAGATCGAGCAGTACTTC. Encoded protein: CASSPDGEIEQYF.

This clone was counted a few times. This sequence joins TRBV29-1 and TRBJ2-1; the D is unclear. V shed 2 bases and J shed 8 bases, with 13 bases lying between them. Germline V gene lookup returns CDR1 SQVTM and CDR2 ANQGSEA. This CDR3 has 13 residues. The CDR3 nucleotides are TGCAGCGTTGAACCCCTAGATGGGTATGAGCAGTTCTTC. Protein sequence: CSVEPLDGYEQFF.

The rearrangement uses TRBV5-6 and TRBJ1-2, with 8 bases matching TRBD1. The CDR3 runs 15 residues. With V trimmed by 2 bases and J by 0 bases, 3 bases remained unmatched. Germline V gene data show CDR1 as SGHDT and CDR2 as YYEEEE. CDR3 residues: CASSFGTGSNYGYTF. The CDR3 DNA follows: TGTGCCAGCAGCTTCGGGACAGGCTCTAACTATGGCTACACCTTC.

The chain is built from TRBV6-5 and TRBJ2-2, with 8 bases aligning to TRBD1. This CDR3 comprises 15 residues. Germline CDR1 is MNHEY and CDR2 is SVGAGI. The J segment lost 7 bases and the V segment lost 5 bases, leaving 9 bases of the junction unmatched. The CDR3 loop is CASSPTGEIGGELFF. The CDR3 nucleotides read TGTGCCAGCAGTCCGACAGGGGAGATTGGCGGGGAGCTGTTTTTT.

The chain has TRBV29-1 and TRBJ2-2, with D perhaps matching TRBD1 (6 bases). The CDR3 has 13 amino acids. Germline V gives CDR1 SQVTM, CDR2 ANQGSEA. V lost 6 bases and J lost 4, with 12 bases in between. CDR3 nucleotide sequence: TGCAGCGTGTCCCGGGACATCACCGGGGAGCTGTTTTTT. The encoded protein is CSVSRDITGELFF.

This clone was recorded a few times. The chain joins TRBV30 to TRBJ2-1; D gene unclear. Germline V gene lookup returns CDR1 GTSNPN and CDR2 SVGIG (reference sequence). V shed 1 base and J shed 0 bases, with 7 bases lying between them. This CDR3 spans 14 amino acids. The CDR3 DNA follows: TGTGCCTGGAGTGCGGTGAGCTCCTACAATGAGCAGTTCTTC. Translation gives CAWSAVSSYNEQFF.

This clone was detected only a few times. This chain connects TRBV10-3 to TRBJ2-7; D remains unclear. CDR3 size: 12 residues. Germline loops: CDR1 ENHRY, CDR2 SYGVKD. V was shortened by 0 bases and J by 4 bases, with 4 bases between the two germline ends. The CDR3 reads CAISESSYEQYF. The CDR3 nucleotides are TGTGCCATCAGTGAGTCATCGTACGAGCAGTACTTC.

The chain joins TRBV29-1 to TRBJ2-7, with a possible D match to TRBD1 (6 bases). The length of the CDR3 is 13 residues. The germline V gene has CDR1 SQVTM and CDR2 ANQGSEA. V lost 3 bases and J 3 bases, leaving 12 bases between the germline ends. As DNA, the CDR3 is TGCAGCGTTGAGGACAGACCTTACTACGAGCAGTACTTC. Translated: CSVEDRPYYEQYF.

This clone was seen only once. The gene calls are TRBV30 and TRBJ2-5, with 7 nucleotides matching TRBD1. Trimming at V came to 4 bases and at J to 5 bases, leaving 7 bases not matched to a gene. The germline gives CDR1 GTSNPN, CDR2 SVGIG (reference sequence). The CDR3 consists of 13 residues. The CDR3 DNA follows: TGTGCCTGGAACCCCGACAGGGCGGAGACCCAGTACTTC. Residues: CAWNPDRAETQYF.

CDR3 residues: CAVGEDSLYEQYF. CDR3 DNA: TGTGCCGTAGGGGAGGACTCCCTCTACGAGCAGTACTTC. The genes are TRBV19 and TRBJ2-7, with a possible D match to TRBD2 (6 bases). V gave up 11 bases and J gave up 3 bases, with 17 bases separating them. This CDR3 has 13 amino acids. From germline, CDR1 is LNHDA and CDR2 SQIVND (reference sequence).

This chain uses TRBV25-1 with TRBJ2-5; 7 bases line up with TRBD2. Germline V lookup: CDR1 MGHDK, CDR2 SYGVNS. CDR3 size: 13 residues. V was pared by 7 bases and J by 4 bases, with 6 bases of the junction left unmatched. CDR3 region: CASTWGGGETQYF. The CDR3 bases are TGTGCCAGCACTTGGGGGGGTGGAGAGACCCAGTACTTC.